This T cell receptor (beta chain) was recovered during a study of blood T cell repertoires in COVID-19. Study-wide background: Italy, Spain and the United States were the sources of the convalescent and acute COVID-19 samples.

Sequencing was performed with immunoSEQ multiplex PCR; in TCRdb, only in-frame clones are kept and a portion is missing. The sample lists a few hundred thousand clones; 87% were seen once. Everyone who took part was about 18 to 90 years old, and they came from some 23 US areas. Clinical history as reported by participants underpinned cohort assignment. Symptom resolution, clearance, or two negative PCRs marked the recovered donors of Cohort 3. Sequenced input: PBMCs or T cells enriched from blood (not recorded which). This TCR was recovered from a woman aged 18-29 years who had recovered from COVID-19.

In DNA form, the CDR3 reads TGTGCCAGCAGTCGAAACAGGGGACCTTCTAACTATGGCTACACCTTC. It yields the protein CASSRNRGPSNYGYTF. The chain links TRBV28 to TRBJ1-2, with 7 bases aligning to TRBD1. Germline CDR1 reads MDHEN; CDR2 reads SYDVKM. This CDR3 has 16 residues. V trimming: 5 bases; J trimming: 0 bases; junction bases outside the gene matches: 9.